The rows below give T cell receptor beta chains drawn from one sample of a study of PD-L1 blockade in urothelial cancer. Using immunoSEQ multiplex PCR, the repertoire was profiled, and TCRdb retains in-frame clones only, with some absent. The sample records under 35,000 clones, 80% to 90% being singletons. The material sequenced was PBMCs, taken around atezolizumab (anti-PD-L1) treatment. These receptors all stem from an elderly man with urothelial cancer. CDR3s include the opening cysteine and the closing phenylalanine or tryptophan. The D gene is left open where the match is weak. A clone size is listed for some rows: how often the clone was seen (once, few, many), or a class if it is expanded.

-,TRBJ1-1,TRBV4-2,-,TGTGCCAGCAGCCAAGATGCGGGGGGTGAAGCTTTCTTT,CASSQDAGGEAFF
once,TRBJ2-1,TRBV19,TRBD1,TGTGCCAGTAGCCCCCGGGACAGGGAATACAATGAGCAGTTCTTC,CASSPRDREYNEQFF
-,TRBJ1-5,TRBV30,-,TGTGCCTGGAGTGGGGGGCCTGGGACGGGCAATCAGCCCCAGCATTTT,CAWSGGPGTGNQPQHF
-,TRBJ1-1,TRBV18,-,TGTGCCAGCTCATCCTCTGGAACTCGTACGGGCACTGAAGCTTTCTTT,CASSSSGTRTGTEAFF
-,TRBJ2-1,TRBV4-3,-,TGCGTCAGCAGCCTCCGAACTCGGGATGAGCAGTTCTTC,CVSSLRTRDEQFF
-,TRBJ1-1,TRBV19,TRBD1,TGTGCCAGCTGTATGGACAGGGGGCGCGAAGCTTTCTTT,CASCMDRGREAFF
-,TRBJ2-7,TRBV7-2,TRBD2,TGTGCCAGCAGCCAACTAGCGGGACCCGTCTCCTACGAGCAGTACTTC,CASSQLAGPVSYEQYF
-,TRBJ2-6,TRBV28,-,TGTGCCAGCAGTTTCTCCCCCGGGGCTGGGGCCAACGTCCTGACTTTC,CASSFSPGAGANVLTF
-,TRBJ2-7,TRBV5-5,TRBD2,TGTGCCAGCAGCTGGGCTAGCGGGAGCTACGAGCAGTACTTC,CASSWASGSYEQYF
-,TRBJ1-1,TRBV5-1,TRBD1,TGCGCCAGTAGACAGGGAAACACTGAAGCTTTCTTT,CASRQGNTEAFF
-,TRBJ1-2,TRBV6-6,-,TGTGCCAGCAGTTACTCTGGGGGGGACTATGGCTACACCTTC,CASSYSGGDYGYTF
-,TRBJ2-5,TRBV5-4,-,TGTGCCAGCAGCTGGAAAAGGGCGGGTGGAGAGACCCAGTACTTC,CASSWKRAGGETQYF
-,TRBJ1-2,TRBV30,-,TGTGCCTGGAAAAGTCTTGGCGGGCAAAGGCTTAACTATGGCTACACCTTC,CAWKSLGGQRLNYGYTF
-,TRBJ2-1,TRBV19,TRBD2,TGTGCCAGTAGTATCATGCGCCCGGGACTAGCTTTTCTCAATGAGCAGTTCTTC,CASSIMRPGLAFLNEQFF
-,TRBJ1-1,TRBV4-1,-,TGCGCCAGCAGCCAAGGGCAGGTGAACACTGAAGCTTTCTTT,CASSQGQVNTEAFF
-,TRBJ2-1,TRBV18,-,TGTGCCAGCTCACCAGTAATAGCGGACTACAATGAGCAGTTCTTC,CASSPVIADYNEQFF
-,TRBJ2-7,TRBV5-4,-,TGTGCCAGCAGCTTGGTCCCAGTCGGGGGTCGTAAGGAGCAGTACTTC,CASSLVPVGGRKEQYF
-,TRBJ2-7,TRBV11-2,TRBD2,TGTGCCAGCGGGTGGACTAGCGGGAGCTCCTACGAGCAGTACTTC,CASGWTSGSSYEQYF
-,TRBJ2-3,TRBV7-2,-,TGTGCCAGCAGCTCGCGGACAGCTAGCACAGATACGCAGTATTTT,CASSSRTASTDTQYF
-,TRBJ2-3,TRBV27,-,TGTGCCAGCAGTTCTGCGGGTCTATTCACAGATACGCAGTATTTT,CASSSAGLFTDTQYF
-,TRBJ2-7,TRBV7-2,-,TGTGCCAGCAGCTTAGATTCGGGAGTGCAGTACTTC,CASSLDSGVQYF
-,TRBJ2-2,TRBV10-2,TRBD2,TGCGCCAGCAGTACCCTTGGAGCGGGAGGGAACACCGGGGAGCTGTTTTTT,CASSTLGAGGNTGELFF
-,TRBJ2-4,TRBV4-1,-,TGCGCCAGCTCGGACGGGGTGGGCAAAAACATTCAGTACTTC,CASSDGVGKNIQYF
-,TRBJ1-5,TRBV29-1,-,TGCAGCGTCCGGACAGACGGCAATCAGCCCCAGCATTTT,CSVRTDGNQPQHF
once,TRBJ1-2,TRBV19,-,TGTGCCAGTAGTGGCCGTCTGGGCTACACCTTC,CASSGRLGYTF
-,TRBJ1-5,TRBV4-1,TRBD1,TGCGCCAGCAGCCGGGGACAGAAAAGTTATCAGCCCCAGCATTTT,CASSRGQKSYQPQHF
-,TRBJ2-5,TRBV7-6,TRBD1,TGTGCCAGCAGCTCGAACGGACAGGCGCAAGAGACCCAGTACTTC,CASSSNGQAQETQYF
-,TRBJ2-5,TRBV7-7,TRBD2,TGTGCCAGCAGCCCTCTGACTAGCGGGAGTTCAGAGACCCAGTACTTC,CASSPLTSGSSETQYF
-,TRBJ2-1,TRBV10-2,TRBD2,TGCGCCAGCAGTGACCCCCTTGGGCGGGAGGGCCGCTCCTACAATGAGCAGTTCTTC,CASSDPLGREGRSYNEQFF
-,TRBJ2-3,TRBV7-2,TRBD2,TGTGCCAGCAGTAACCTCTGGCGGGAGGCCACAGATACGCAGTATTTT,CASSNLWREATDTQYF
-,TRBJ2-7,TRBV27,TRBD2,TGTGCCAGCAGTTTAGGACTAGCACGGGAGCAGTACTTC,CASSLGLAREQYF
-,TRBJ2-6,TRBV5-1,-,TGCGCCAGCAGCGAAGACAGCCGGGGGGCCAACGTCCTGACTTTC,CASSEDSRGANVLTF
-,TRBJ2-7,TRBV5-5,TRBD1,TGTGCCAGCAGTTCCCAACAGGGGGCAGGGTACGAGCAGTACTTC,CASSSQQGAGYEQYF
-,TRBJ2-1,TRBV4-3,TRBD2,TGCGCCAGCAGCTGGGGGGGTGAGCAGTTCTTC,CASSWGGEQFF
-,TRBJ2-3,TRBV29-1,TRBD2,TGCAGCGTGGCGAGGACTAGCGGACGCACAGATACGCAGTATTTT,CSVARTSGRTDTQYF
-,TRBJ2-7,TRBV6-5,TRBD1,TGTGCCAGCAGTTATCGAGACAGGGGGAATTACGAGCAGTACTTC,CASSYRDRGNYEQYF
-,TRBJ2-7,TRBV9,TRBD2,TGTGCCAGCAGCGTGCAACTAGCGGGCGAGCAGTACTTC,CASSVQLAGEQYF
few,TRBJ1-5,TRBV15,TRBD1,TGTGCCACCAGCAGAGAGGGACAGGGGGCCGGTCAGCCCCAGCATTTT,CATSREGQGAGQPQHF
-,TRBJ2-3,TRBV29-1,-,TGCAGCGTTTTGGGACAAACAGATACGCAGTATTTT,CSVLGQTDTQYF
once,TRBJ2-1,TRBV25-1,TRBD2,TGTGCCAGCGCCCCTAGCGGGAGTTTCAATGAGCAGTTCTTC,CASAPSGSFNEQFF
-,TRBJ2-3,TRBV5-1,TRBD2,TGCGCCAGCAGCCTGACTAGCGGGAGCGGAGATACGCAGTATTTT,CASSLTSGSGDTQYF
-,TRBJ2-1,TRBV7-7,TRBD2,TGTGCCAGCAGCCCGGGACTATTCAATGAGCAGTTCTTC,CASSPGLFNEQFF
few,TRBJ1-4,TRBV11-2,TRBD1,TGTGCCAGCAGCTTCCGACAGGGCCCTGAGAAACTGTTTTTT,CASSFRQGPEKLFF
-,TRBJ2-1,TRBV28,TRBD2,TGTGCCAGCAGTTTGCTGGGGGCTAGCGGGTACAATGAGCAGTTCTTC,CASSLLGASGYNEQFF
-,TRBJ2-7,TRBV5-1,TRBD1,TGCGCCAGCAGCTTGGGCGGGACAGGAGACTACGAGCAGTACTTC,CASSLGGTGDYEQYF
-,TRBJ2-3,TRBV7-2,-,TGTGCCAGCAGCTTTGAGGGGGGGTGGCGGGGCAGGGACACAGATACGCAGTATTTT,CASSFEGGWRGRDTDTQYF
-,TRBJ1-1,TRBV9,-,TGTGCCAGCAGCGTAGAACAGATGAACACTGAAGCTTTCTTT,CASSVEQMNTEAFF
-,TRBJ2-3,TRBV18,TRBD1,TGTGCCAGCACCCGGGACAGGGCCACAGATACGCAGTATTTT,CASTRDRATDTQYF
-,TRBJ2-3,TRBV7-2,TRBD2,TGTGCCAGCAGCTTACCCGGGGGGATAACAGATACGCAGTATTTT,CASSLPGGITDTQYF
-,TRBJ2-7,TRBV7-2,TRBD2,TGTGCCAGCAGCTTAGACCAGCGGGAGGGAGCCGAGCAGTACTTC,CASSLDQREGAEQYF
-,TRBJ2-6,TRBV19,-,TGTGCCAGTAGTATCGGTAGGAAGGGGTCTGGGGCCAACGTCCTGACTTTC,CASSIGRKGSGANVLTF
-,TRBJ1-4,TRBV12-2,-,TGTGCAAGTCGCCAACAAGACAGGGGCACTAATGAAAAACTGTTTTTT,CASRQQDRGTNEKLFF
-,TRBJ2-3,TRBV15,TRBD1,TGTGCCACCAGCAGATCGCAGGGGGCAGATACGCAGTATTTT,CATSRSQGADTQYF
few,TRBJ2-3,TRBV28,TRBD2,TGTGCCAGCAGTTTCCTAGCGGGAACAGATACGCAGTATTTT,CASSFLAGTDTQYF
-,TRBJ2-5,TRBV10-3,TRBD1,TGTGCCATCAGTCTAGAATCCGGGACAGGCCGTTCGGGTGTCCAGTACTTC,CAISLESGTGRSGVQYF